Listed here are 25 T cell receptor delta chains from one sample, sequenced in a study of γδ T cells in repeated Plasmodium falciparum infection (dated by TCRdb to about 2021). For bulk TCR repertoire analysis, Vgamma9/Vdelta2+ and Vdelta2-negative gammadelta T cell populations were flow-sorted out of peripheral blood mononuclear cells. Library creation used multiplex PCR. These reads were obtained on an Illumina MiSeq. TCRdb recomputed clones from the public reads with CATT; identical DNA rows were then combined. The sample yields 45,000 to 60,000 delta-chain clones; about 2% were counted once. Of the sample, roughly 24% is held by the ten largest clones. What was sequenced was gamma-delta T cells from blood. These receptors were obtained from a pool of human donors (malaria-infected and uninfected, not separated).

This clone turned up a few times. The TCRdb protein comes from a much larger clone and disagrees with this DNA's translation at residue 10, likely due to a read error; the protein given here is derived from the DNA. The chain employs TRDV1 and TRDJ1, with a weak D call TRDD2 (5 bases). As TCRdb names no J gene, one was assigned here on the basis of a DNA match to germline. The CDR3 consists of 21 residues. Between the trimmed V and J ends, which lost 2 bases and 5 bases, there was a span of 33 bases. The germline gives CDR1 TSWWSYY, CDR2 QGS. Here the CDR3 reads CALGEKVPYSLLGPSGDKLIF. The CDR3 region has the DNA TGTGCTCTTGGGGAAAAAGTCCCCTACTCCCTTCTTGGACCCTCGGGGGATAAACTCATCTTT.

As for this clone: TCRdb's entry gives the protein of a much larger clone, which mismatches this DNA's translation at residue 13, likely from a read error; the protein reported here is translated from the DNA. V is TRDV3 and J is TRDJ1; 7 nucleotides align to TRDD2. No J segment appears in TCRdb, so it was assigned here by matching the sequence to germline. Germline values: CDR1 TVYSNPD, CDR2 GDNSRS (reference sequence). CDR3 length: 26 amino acids. For the CDR3, the DNA is TGTGCATACGGATCCTTCCTTAAGCCCCTGTTACTGGAGGACCCCGAATATCCCCCCACTGTTTATAAACTCATCTTT. Its protein product is CAYGSFLKPLLLEDPEYPPTVYKLIF.

With regard to this clone: For this DNA, TCRdb reports the protein of a much larger clone, which diverges at residue 8, most likely from a read error; the protein presented here is translated directly from the DNA. The chain uses TRDV1 and TRDJ2, with 9 positions matching TRDD3. Since TCRdb gives no J gene, matching the DNA to germline was used here to assign it. V was clipped by 1 base and J by 6 bases; unmatched bases: 18. Germline CDR1 reads TSWWSYY; CDR2 reads QGS. The length of the CDR3 is 20 residues. CDR3: CALGEHPMPGDTVGAAQLFF. The CDR3 nucleotides read TGTGCTCTTGGGGAACACCCCATGCCGGGGGATACAGTTGGGGCAGCACAACTCTTCTTT.

Note on this clone: Since a far larger clone is one base different, this is likely a read error. The same CDR3 is also encoded by other DNA sequences in this sample. The gene calls are TRAV29/DV5 and TRDJ1; 7 positions match TRDD3. TCRdb records no J gene; here it was assigned by comparing the DNA to germline. CDR3 length equals 16 residues. CDR1 NSMFDY and CDR2 ISSIKDK come from the germline V gene. The DNA of the CDR3 is TGTGCGGCAATGATCGACTGGGGATTTCCCACCGATAAACTCATCTTT. This translates into CAAMIDWGFPTDKLIF.

This clone occurred many times. This chain connects TRDV2 to TRDJ1; 10 bases line up with TRDD3. Germline CDR1 GEAIGNYY, CDR2 EKD. The CDR3 sequence is 16 residues long. After removal of 1 base from V and 8 bases from J, the junction contained 12 bases not matched to a gene. The CDR3: CACDTVATGGSGKLIF. The CDR3 bases are TGTGCCTGTGACACAGTTGCGACTGGGGGATCAGGGAAACTCATCTTT.

This clone occurred a few times. The translation of this DNA and the TCRdb protein of a much larger clone differ at residue 2, probably owing to a read error; the protein shown here is translated from the DNA. This rearrangement joins TRDV1 to TRDJ1, with TRDD2 identical over 8 bases. TCRdb is silent on the J gene; assignment here came from matching the DNA to germline. The length of the CDR3 is 14 residues. CDR1 and CDR2 (germline): TSWWSYY, QGS. CDR3 sequence: CSLGILPTEGKLIF. The CDR3 DNA reads as TGTTCTCTTGGGATTCTTCCTACAGAGGGTAAACTCATCTTT.

Of note for this clone: TCRdb pairs this DNA with a much larger clone's protein that differs at residue 12, likely a read error; the protein shown was translated from the DNA. The rearrangement uses TRDV2 and TRDJ1, with D hard to call. TCRdb is silent on the J gene; assignment here came from matching the DNA to germline. The CDR3 spans 17 residues. V lost 0 bases to trimming and J lost 4 bases, with 20 bases between them. The V gene's germline CDR1 is GEAIGNYY and CDR2 EKD. CDR3 nucleotides: TGTGCCTGTGACACCGTCGCCAGTGACCCGTACATCGATAAACTCATCTTT. Translation: CACDTVASDPYIDKLIF.

The sample holds many counts of this clone. The V and J genes are TRDV1 and TRDJ1; 8 bases line up with TRDD3. CDR1 and CDR2 (germline): TSWWSYY, QGS. This CDR3 spans 17 amino acids. V lost 3 bases to trimming and J lost 5 bases; unmatched junction nucleotides: 14. The CDR3 is CALGEKPWVLGVDKLIF. The CDR3 DNA reads as TGTGCTCTTGGGGAGAAGCCATGGGTACTGGGGGTGGATAAACTCATCTTT.

This clone was seen only a few times. TCRdb's protein, taken from a much larger clone, differs from this DNA's translation at residue 22, likely owing to a read error; the protein displayed comes from the DNA. The chain links TRAV38-2/DV8 to TRDJ1; 9 positions match TRDD3. The length of the CDR3 is 24 residues. CDR1 TSESDYY and CDR2 QEAYKQQN come from the germline V gene. The CDR3 DNA reads as TGTGCTTATAGGAGCCTAAGGTTAGTCTTTCCCCCTGGGGGATTAAGAATGGAAACCGATAAACCCATCTTT. Protein: CAYRSLRLVFPPGGLRMETDKPIF.

Points on this clone: Since a much larger clone is just one base distant, this may be a read error. The same CDR3 arises from other DNA sequences in this sample as well. The chain carries TRDV1 and TRDJ1, with 9 bases aligning to TRDD3. TCRdb leaves out the J gene; it was filled in here by matching the DNA to germline. Germline V gives CDR1 TSWWSYY, CDR2 QGS. The CDR3 is 21 residues long. The CDR3 sequence: CALGLPFRARGIPKRSDKLIF. In DNA form, the CDR3 reads TGTGCCCTTGGGCTTCCTTTCCGAGCAAGGGGGATACCGAAGAGGTCCGATAAACTCATCTTT.

Turning to this clone: The protein in TCRdb stems from a much larger clone and differs at residue 7 from this DNA's translation, likely a read error; here the protein is translated from the DNA. The rearrangement joins TRDV2 to TRDJ1, with 8 bases matching TRDD3. TCRdb gives no J gene; it was assigned here by matching the DNA to germline. V lost 0 bases and J lost 0; bases outside the gene matches: 26. CDR1 GEAIGNYY and CDR2 EKD come from the germline V gene. This CDR3 has 23 residues. The CDR3 DNA sequence: TGTGCCTGTGACACCCTCTCGACTCCTGGGGGACGCGGCCGGCCGACCAACACCGATAAACTCATCTTT. It specifies CACDTLSTPGGRGRPTNTDKLIF.

A few counts support this clone. TCRdb attributes to this sequence the protein of a much larger clone, which differs from the DNA translation at residue 7; a read error is likely, and the protein displayed is translated from the DNA. J is TRDJ1 and V is TRDV2, with 9 bases that match TRDD3. The J gene was missing in TCRdb and was found by matching the end of the DNA to germline. V dropped 0 bases and J dropped 5; count of bases not matched to a gene: 6. The CDR3 runs to 15 residues. Germline V CDR1 and CDR2: GEAIGNYY, EKD. CDR3 sequence (DNA): TGTGCCTGTGACACCGTGGTGGGGATACGGGATAAACTCATCTTT. This translates into CACDTVVGIRDKLIF.

Worth noting for this clone: The mismatch at residue 5 between this DNA's translation and the TCRdb protein of a much larger clone likely reflects a read error; the protein shown is translated from the DNA. V and J are TRDV1 and TRDJ1, with D possibly matching TRDD2 (9 bases). Matching the DNA to germline supplied the J gene, which TCRdb does not give. Germline CDR1 reads TSWWSYY; CDR2 reads QGS. The ends were cut back, 5 bases at V and 0 bases at J, with 31 bases in the middle. CDR3 length: 21 amino acids. The CDR3 spells CALGNPSYAVLGVIYTDKLIF. For the CDR3, the DNA is TGTGCTCTTGGGAATCCTTCCTACGCCGTACTGGGGGTTATATACACCGATAAACTCATCTTT.

This clone was seen a handful of times. Translating this DNA gives a protein that differs at residue 9 from the TCRdb one, which belongs to a much larger clone; a read error is likely, and the protein shown is this translation. The chain couples TRDV1 to TRDJ1; TRDD3 aligns across 8 bases. No J segment appears in TCRdb, so it was assigned here by matching the sequence to germline. The CDR3 length is 21 residues. Germline V gives CDR1 TSWWSYY, CDR2 QGS. The V gene end was trimmed by 0 bases and the J gene end by 0 bases; junction bases not matched to a gene: 18. CDR3 nucleotide sequence: TGTGCTCTTGGGGAACTTGAACTCCCACAGGGGATACTGCCGTACACCGATAAACTCATCTTT. Translated: CALGELELPQGILPYTDKLIF.

This clone was seen only a few times. TCRdb assigns this DNA the protein of a much larger clone, which departs from its translation at residue 14; this likely reflects a read error, and the protein shown comes from translating the DNA. The V gene call reads TRDV3; no J gene was called; the table's D gene call, TRDD3, was not cross checked with the DNA. CDR3 length: 16 amino acids. Germline V lookup: CDR1 TVYSNPD, CDR2 GDNSRS (reference sequence). DNA for the CDR3: TGTGCCTTTGACCTTGGGGGATACGGTTACACCGATAAACCCATCTTT. Translated: CAFDLGGYGYTDKPIF.

In this sample, this clone turned up a few times. The protein that TCRdb holds for this DNA derives from a much larger clone and differs from the translated DNA at residue 18, which likely indicates a read error; the protein shown here is translated from the DNA. This chain connects TRAV38-2/DV8 to TRDJ1, with 13 bases that match TRDD3. The CDR3 covers 20 residues. The V gene's germline CDR1 is TSESDYY and CDR2 QEAYKQQN. The DNA of the CDR3 is TGTGCTTATAGGAACAAACCTGCGTACTGGGGGATACGGGGCGCCGGTAAAATCATCTTT. Translated: CAYRNKPAYWGIRGAGKIIF.

This clone was counted many times. A far larger clone is only one base removed, so a read error is likely. This sample includes further DNA sequences coding for the same CDR3. The chain combines TRDV1 with TRDJ1; D gene ambiguous. The CDR3 contains 19 residues. Germline V gene lookup returns CDR1 TSWWSYY and CDR2 QGS. CDR3 amino acids: CALWDNKFRCSPYTDKLIF. In DNA form, the CDR3 reads TGTGCTCTTTGGGACAATAAATTTCGCTGTTCCCCGTACACTGATAAACTCATCTTT.

This clone was seen many times. The TCRdb protein comes from a much larger clone and disagrees with this DNA's translation at residue 15, likely due to a read error; the protein given here is derived from the DNA. This chain links TRDV1 with TRDJ1; a weak D match, TRDD2 (7 bases). The CDR3 is 19 amino acids. Germline-derived CDR1 and CDR2 are TSWWSYY and QGS. Trimming shortened V by 5 bases and J by 5 bases, and 30 bases separated the two germline ends. In DNA, the CDR3 is TGTGCTCTTGGGAAGGCCATATTCCTACTCGGCTGGGGATGGGATAAACTCATCTTT. Protein sequence: CALGKAIFLLGWGWDKLIF.

This clone showed up just a few times. The likely explanation is a read error, given a far larger clone one base away. Additional DNA sequences in this sample encode the identical CDR3. The genes are TRDV3 and TRDJ1; D unresolved. The J gene, not given by TCRdb, was assigned here from a germline match of the nucleotide sequence. The CDR3 is 23 amino acids. Germline values: CDR1 TVYSNPD, CDR2 GDNSRS (reference sequence). The V end lost 5 bases, the J end lost 2 bases, and 45 bases lay between the germline ends. The CDR3 sequence: CARRELQPYPIPLKAPYTDKLIF. The CDR3 DNA follows: TGTGCCAGACGAGAACTGCAGCCTTACCCCATCCCCCTCAAAGCCCCGTATACCGATAAACTCATCTTT.

This clone was seen ten or more times. TCRdb attributes to this sequence the protein of a much larger clone, which differs from the DNA translation at residue 7; a read error is likely, and the protein displayed is translated from the DNA. The chain links TRDV1 to TRDJ1, with 7 positions matching TRDD3. CDR1 and CDR2 (germline): TSWWSYY, QGS. The CDR3 is made up of 17 amino acids. Here the CDR3 DNA reads TGTGCTCTTGGGATACTACACTGGGGATGGAAAACCTATAAACTCATCTTC. It is translated as CALGILHWGWKTYKLIF.

About this clone itself: The protein TCRdb lists belongs to a much larger clone and differs from this DNA's translation at residue 10, which points to a read error; the protein shown is made from the DNA. J is TRDJ1 and V is TRDV2; possibly TRDD3 for D (6 bases). Assignment of the J gene here rests on matching the DNA to germline, because TCRdb gives none. Germline-derived CDR1 and CDR2 are GEAIGNYY and EKD. CDR3 length: 15 amino acids. With 3 bases removed from V and 4 bases from J, the gap between germline ends came to 17 bases. The CDR3 reads CACDPLGSGGDKLIF. The CDR3 nucleotides read TGTGCCTGTGACCCCCTGGGGAGCGGAGGCGATAAACTCATCTTT.

This clone occurred a few times. TCRdb lists the protein of a much larger clone for this DNA, which differs at residue 9, so this is likely a read error; the protein given here is translated from the DNA itself. V and J are TRDV2 and TRDJ1; 9 bases map to TRDD3. Germline matching of the DNA provided the J gene here, since TCRdb leaves it blank. This CDR3 comprises 16 residues. V lost 6 bases and J lost 4; bases outside the gene matches: 14. The germline V gene encodes CDR1 GEAIGNYY and CDR2 EKD. The CDR3 DNA reads as TGTGCCTGTCTGGGGGATCCCCGGTTGGAAGGCGATAAACTCATCTTT. Amino acids: CACLGDPRLEGDKLIF.

At least ten counts were recorded for this clone. This sequence is one base from a far larger clone and is likely a read error. Other DNA sequences in the same sample also yield this CDR3. The CDR3 protein is CAFSEPTAYCSLTDKLIF. For the CDR3, the DNA is TGTGCCTTTAGTGAGCCTACGGCATACTGCTCCCTCACCGATAAACTCATCTTT. V is TRDV3 and J is TRDJ1; TRDD2 might be the D (5 bases). No J gene is reported in TCRdb; it was inferred here by comparing the DNA with germline. The V gene's germline CDR1 is TVYSNPD and CDR2 GDNSRS (reference sequence). The CDR3 loop spans 18 amino acids. V shed 0 bases and J shed 1 base, with 24 bases lying between them.

This clone occurred a few times. TCRdb assigns this DNA the protein of a much larger clone, which departs from its translation at residue 22; this likely reflects a read error, and the protein shown comes from translating the DNA. A V gene of TRDV1 was called, but no J gene was assigned; the table's TRDD3 call for D was not verified on the DNA. Germline V gene sequence: CDR1 TSWWSYY, CDR2 QGS. CDR3 size: 23 residues. The CDR3 loop reads CALGELKSFGCRPTQRSTDKLTF. CDR3 sequence (DNA): TGTGCTCTTGGGGAACTAAAATCTTTTGGTTGTAGGCCGACCCAGCGTTCAACCGATAAACTCACCTTT.

This clone has at least ten counts. TCRdb lists the protein of a much larger clone for this DNA, which differs at residue 10, so this is likely a read error; the protein given here is translated from the DNA itself. This sequence joins TRDV1 and TRDJ1; the D gene could be TRDD2 or TRDD3 (5 bases each). As TCRdb names no J gene, one was assigned here on the basis of a DNA match to germline. Trimming took off 4 bases at V and 5 bases at J, with 14 bases between the two ends. This CDR3 has 14 residues. The germline CDR1 and CDR2 sequences are TSWWSYY and QGS. As DNA, the CDR3 is TGTGCTCTTGGGGCCCCTACCCGGGGGGATAAACTCATCTTT. Protein: CALGAPTRGDKLIF.